A single sample is the source of the 21 T cell receptor beta chains below, sequenced in a study of T-cell reconstitution after alpha-beta-depleted transplantation in children (dated by TCRdb to the mid-2010s). The receptor library was made with PCR. The reads were generated on an Illumina HiSeq 2500. TCR library preparation used molecular barcoding, with unique molecular identifiers applied to normalize quantification of the TCRbeta repertoire. Clones were called with MiXCR by TCRdb after fastp trimmed the public reads at Q25, and only in-frame beta chains were retained. Identical CDR3 proteins give one entry, which carries the most common genes and DNA. The sample yields about 100,000 distinct CDR3 sequences; 6.4% were counted once. The leading ten clones occupy 20% to 25% of the sample. The sample's treatment or condition, from its label and the paper: allogeneic hematopoietic cell transplantation with graft depleted of TCRalphabeta T cells and CD19 B cells.

The material sequenced was PBMCs, mostly from graft donor cells, taken 360 days after TCRalphabeta/CD19-depleted stem cell transplant. The receptors stem from a male patient under 10 years old who had a stem cell transplant for acute lymphoblastic leukemia, so the T cells may come from the graft donor.

Comment on this clonotype: One end of the junction fails to match germline, which may point to a read error. CDR3 in amino acids: CAISPQGVFYEQYF. The DNA of the CDR3 is TGTGCCATCAGCCCACAGGGGGTTTTTTACGAGCAGTACTTC. The chain has TRBV7-8 and TRBJ2-7, with 8 positions matching TRBD1. CDR3 length: 14 residues. Germline-derived CDR1 and CDR2 are SGHVS and FQNEAQ. The entire variable domain, with the rest obtained from reference TRBV7-8 and TRBJ2-7, is as follows: GAGVSQSPRYKVAKRGQDVALRCDPISGHVSLFWYQQALGQGPEFLTYFQNEAQLDKSGLPSDRFFAERPEGSVSTLKIQRTQQEDSAVYLCAISPQGVFYEQYFGPGTRLTVT.

Comments on this clonotype: A far bigger clonotype differs at one base, so this is likely a read error. V is TRBV21-1 and J is TRBJ1-1; the listed D gene, TRBD1, was not tested against the DNA. TRBV21-1 is marked as a pseudogene. The CDR3 has 11 residues. In DNA, the CDR3 is TGTTCCAGCAGCAGGGGGACTGAAGCTTTCTTT. Protein: CSSSRGTEAFF.

This clonotype has at least ten counts. The CDR3, as DNA: TGCAGCCTCATGGGGGACAGGGGCACTGAAGCTTTCTTT. Its protein is CSLMGDRGTEAFF. The chain employs TRBV29-1 and TRBJ1-1, with 10 bases aligning to TRBD1. The CDR3 runs 13 residues. V lost 8 bases and J lost 4; bases outside the gene matches: 7. CDR1 is SQVTM, CDR2 ANQGSEA, per germline.

This clonotype was observed a few times. Germline is not matched at one junction end, which may reflect a read error. The chain recombines TRBV11-2 with TRBJ2-7, with D maybe TRBD1 (6 bases). CDR1 SGHAT and CDR2 FQNNGV come from the germline V gene. The CDR3 runs to 13 residues. CDR3 in amino acids: CASSVEGHKIKYF. In DNA, the CDR3 is TGTGCCAGCAGCGTAGAGGGACATAAGATTAAGTACTTC. Supplemented by reference TRBV11-2 and TRBJ2-7, the full variable domain reads EAGVAQSPRYKIIEKRQSVAFWCNPISGHATLYWYQQILGQGPKLLIQFQNNGVVDDSQLPKDRFSAERLKGVDSTLKIQPAKLEDSAVYLCASSVEGHKIKYFGPGTRLTVT.

This clonotype appeared a few times. This chain's CDR3 is CATSSLGASYEQYF. CDR3 DNA sequence: TGTGCCACCAGCTCCCTGGGAGCAAGCTACGAGCAGTACTTC. The gene calls are TRBV15 and TRBJ2-7; D might be TRBD2 (5 bases). Trimming pared 5 bases from V and 3 bases from J, leaving 14 bases between. Germline CDR1 LNHNV, CDR2 YYDKDF (reference sequence). This CDR3 is 14 amino acids long.

Ten or more counts support this clonotype. The CDR3 nucleotides read TGTGCCAGCAGCGAGGTCAGCACAGATACGCAGTATTTT. Translated: CASSEVSTDTQYF. This chain joins TRBV7-9 and TRBJ2-3; D gene unclear. V shed 5 bases and J shed 0 bases, with 6 bases lying between them. The germline V gene encodes CDR1 SEHNR and CDR2 FQNEAQ (reference sequence). The CDR3 runs to 13 residues.

This clonotype was observed at least ten times. The J gene is TRBJ1-2, the V gene TRBV15, with 8 bases that match TRBD1. Germline CDR1 is LNHNV and CDR2 is YYDKDF (reference sequence). The V gene end was trimmed by 1 base and the J gene end by 1 base; junction bases not matched to a gene: 8. There are 17 residues in the CDR3. DNA of the CDR3: TGTGCCACCAGCAGAGTTTGGAGGACAGGGAGTAACTATGGCTACACCTTC. Protein: CATSRVWRTGSNYGYTF.

This clonotype was detected only a few times. The chain's CDR3 is CASSQVARLAGGSYNEQFF. The CDR3, as DNA: TGCGCCAGCAGCCAAGTTGCGAGACTAGCGGGGGGTTCCTACAATGAGCAGTTCTTC. The J gene is TRBJ2-1, the V gene TRBV4-1, with 13 bases that match TRBD2. V shed 1 base and J 1 base; nucleotides not matched to a gene: 7. Germline V gives CDR1 MGHRA, CDR2 YSYEKL. The CDR3 sequence is 19 residues long.

Ten or more counts support this clonotype. The chain joins TRBV14 to TRBJ2-7, with D possibly matching TRBD1 (6 bases). The V end lost 1 base, the J end lost 0 bases, and 16 bases lay between the germline ends. Germline CDR1 and CDR2: SGHDN and FVKESK. This CDR3 contains 17 residues. This CDR3 reads CASSQGSGTRSSYEQYF. The CDR3 nucleotides are TGTGCCAGCAGCCAAGGTTCAGGGACAAGGAGCTCCTACGAGCAGTACTTC.

In this sample, this clonotype turned up a few times. V is TRBV7-9 and J is TRBJ2-5; 11 bases align to TRBD2. This CDR3 is 13 amino acids long. Germline CDR1 and CDR2: SEHNR and FQNEAQ (reference sequence). V was pared by 8 bases and J by 4 bases, with 3 bases of the junction left unmatched. CDR3 loop: CASLSGGAETQYF. Written as DNA, the CDR3 is TGTGCCAGCCTTAGCGGGGGGGCAGAGACCCAGTACTTC.

There are many counts of this clonotype. The chain carries TRBV5-1 and TRBJ1-1, with D unresolved. Germline V gives CDR1 SGHRS, CDR2 YFSETQ. This CDR3 region has 14 residues. V lost 5 bases, J lost 0 bases, and 11 bases lay in between. The chain's CDR3 is CASRFGTMNTEAFF. CDR3 coding DNA: TGCGCCAGCAGATTCGGCACTATGAACACTGAAGCTTTCTTT.

There are many counts of this clonotype. The genes are TRBV6-1 and TRBJ2-7; no reliable D call. The CDR3 length is 16 residues. Germline values: CDR1 MNHNS, CDR2 SASEGT. V lost 2 bases to trimming and J lost 3 bases, with 17 bases between them. The CDR3 sequence: CASSERAAFPFYEQYF. The DNA for the CDR3 is TGTGCCAGCAGTGAAAGGGCAGCCTTCCCCTTCTACGAGCAGTACTTC.

This clonotype was observed at least ten times. The chain couples TRBV24-1 to TRBJ2-1; TRBD2 aligns across 8 bases. The CDR3 runs to 15 residues. Trimming at V came to 3 bases and at J to 5 bases, leaving 5 bases not matched to a gene. Per the germline V gene, CDR1 is KGHDR and CDR2 is SFDVKD. The CDR3 coding sequence is TGTGCCACCAGTGATCCGCGGGGGGACAACAATGAGCAGTTCTTC. Its translation is CATSDPRGDNNEQFF.

This clonotype was observed at least ten times. The rearrangement links TRBV12-3 or TRBV12-4 to TRBJ2-5; no reliable D call. The CDR3 has 14 residues. V was clipped by 7 bases and J by 1 base, with 13 bases between them. CDR3: CASTETGPQETQYF. The CDR3 DNA reads TGTGCCAGCACCGAGACCGGGCCCCAAGAGACCCAGTACTTC.

The chain employs TRBV4-1 and TRBJ2-5; 9 bases are shared with TRBD1. This CDR3 spans 14 amino acids. Looked up from germline, CDR1 is MGHRA and CDR2 is YSYEKL. V shed 4 bases, J shed 5 bases, and the junction held 5 bases outside the gene matches. The CDR3 loop reads CASSLQGARETQYF. DNA of the CDR3: TGCGCCAGCAGCCTACAGGGGGCCCGCGAGACCCAGTACTTC.

This clonotype has a count of ten or more. As DNA, the CDR3 is TGCAGTGCTAGAGGGAGCTTGACAGGGGAAAGCTCTGGGGCCAACGTCCTGACTTTC. Protein sequence: CSARGSLTGESSGANVLTF. This rearrangement joins TRBV20-1 to TRBJ2-6; 8 bases map to TRBD1. Trimming cost V 1 base and J 0 bases; bases outside gene matches: 11. Germline V gene data show CDR1 as DFQATT and CDR2 as SNEGSKA (reference sequence). CDR3 length: 19 residues.

This chain links TRBV6-2 or TRBV6-3 with TRBJ2-3, with D possibly being TRBD2 (5 bases). The CDR3 consists of 17 residues. Germline V lookup: CDR1 MNHEY, CDR2 SVGEGT. V shed 4 bases and J shed 2 bases, with 19 bases lying between them. The CDR3 reads CASSSFEDGGPTDTQYF. CDR3 nucleotides: TGTGCCAGCAGTTCTTTCGAGGATGGAGGACCCACAGATACGCAGTATTTT.

At least ten counts were recorded for this clonotype. The rearrangement uses TRBV29-1 and TRBJ2-3; D possibly corresponds to TRBD2 (5 bases). Germline CDR1 SQVTM, CDR2 ANQGSEA. CDR3 length equals 14 residues. V gave up 1 base and J gave up 2 bases, with 10 bases separating them. CDR3 bases: TGCAGCGTTGAAGGGCTAGGACTCACAGATACGCAGTATTTT. It encodes CSVEGLGLTDTQYF.

This clonotype has just a few counts. This chain uses TRBV20-1 with TRBJ2-6; a possible D gene is TRBD1 (5 bases). The V gene's germline CDR1 is DFQATT and CDR2 SNEGSKA (reference sequence). CDR3 length: 17 amino acids. The CDR3 coding sequence is TGCAGCCCTTTCGGTGGGGCACCCTACTCTGGGGCCAACGTCCTGACTTTC. It codes for CSPFGGAPYSGANVLTF.

The table lists this clonotype with many counts. This sequence joins TRBV24-1 and TRBJ2-1, with 7 bases identical to TRBD1. CDR1 and CDR2 from the germline V gene are KGHDR and SFDVKD. The CDR3 is 16 amino acids. Unmatched junction bases numbered 12, after V lost 4 bases and J lost 7 bases. The CDR3 protein is CATSDPPTGYQNEQFF. CDR3 DNA: TGTGCCACCAGTGACCCCCCGACAGGGTATCAGAATGAGCAGTTCTTC.

This clonotype was seen many times. The rearrangement links TRBV4-2 to TRBJ2-3; TRBD2 might be the D (5 bases). The CDR3 is 13 amino acids. Per germline, CDR1 LGHNA and CDR2 YNFKEQ. Trimming removed 2 bases from V and 4 bases from J, with 7 bases in between. The CDR3, as DNA: TGTGCCAGCAGCCAAACTAGTCCAGATACGCAGTATTTT. This sequence encodes CASSQTSPDTQYF.